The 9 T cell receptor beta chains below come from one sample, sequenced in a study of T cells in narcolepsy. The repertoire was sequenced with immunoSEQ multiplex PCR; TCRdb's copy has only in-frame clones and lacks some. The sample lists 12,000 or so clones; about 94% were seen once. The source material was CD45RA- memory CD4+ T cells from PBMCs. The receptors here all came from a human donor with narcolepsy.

The CDR3 loop reads CASSLPGDTQYF. In nucleotides, the CDR3 is TGTGCCAGTAGTCTCCCGGGGGATACGCAGTATTTT. This chain joins TRBV19 and TRBJ2-3; a weak D match, TRBD2 (5 bases). CDR3 length equals 12 residues. CDR1 and CDR2 (germline): LNHDA, SQIVND (reference sequence). The V end was cut by 5 bases, the J end by 6 bases, with 9 bases between.

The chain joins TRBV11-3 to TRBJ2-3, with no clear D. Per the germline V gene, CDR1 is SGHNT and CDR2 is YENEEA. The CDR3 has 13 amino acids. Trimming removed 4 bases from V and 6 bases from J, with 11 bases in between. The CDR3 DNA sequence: TGTGCCAGCAGCTCCCAACAGCGCGATACGCAGTATTTT. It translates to CASSSQQRDTQYF. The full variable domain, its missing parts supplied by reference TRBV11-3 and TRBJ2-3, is EAGVVQSPRYKIIEKKQPVAFWCNPISGHNTLYWYLQNLGQGPELLIRYENEEAVDDSQLPKDRFSAERLKGVDSTLKIQPAELGDSAVYLCASSSQQRDTQYFGPGTRLTVL.

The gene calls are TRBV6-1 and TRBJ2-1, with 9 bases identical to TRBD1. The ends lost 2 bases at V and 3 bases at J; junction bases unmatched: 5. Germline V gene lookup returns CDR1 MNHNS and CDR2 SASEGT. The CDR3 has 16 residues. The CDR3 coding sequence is TGTGCCAGCAGTGAACCGGGACAGGGTGGCTACAATGAGCAGTTCTTC. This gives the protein CASSEPGQGGYNEQFF.

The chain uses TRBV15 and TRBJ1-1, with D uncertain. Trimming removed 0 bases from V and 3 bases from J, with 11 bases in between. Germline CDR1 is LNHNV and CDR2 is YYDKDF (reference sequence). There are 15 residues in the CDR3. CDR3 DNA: TGTGCCACCAGCAGAGACAAGGCGGCGCACACTGAAGCTTTCTTT. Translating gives CATSRDKAAHTEAFF.

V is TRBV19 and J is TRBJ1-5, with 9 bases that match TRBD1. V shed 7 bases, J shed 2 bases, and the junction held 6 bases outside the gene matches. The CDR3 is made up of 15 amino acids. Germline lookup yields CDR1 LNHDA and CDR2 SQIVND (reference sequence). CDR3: CASTPGQGGNQPQHF. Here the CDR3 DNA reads TGTGCCAGTACTCCGGGACAGGGAGGCAATCAGCCCCAGCATTTT.

The CDR3 spells CASSEIAGGPGEQFF. The CDR3 DNA sequence: TGCGCCAGCAGTGAAATAGCGGGAGGGCCGGGTGAGCAGTTCTTC. The genes are TRBV10-1 and TRBJ2-1, with TRBD2 matching over 11 bases. The germline CDR1 and CDR2 sequences are WNHNN and SYGVQD (reference sequence). The CDR3 consists of 15 residues. Trimming removed 3 bases from V and 9 bases from J; junction bases left unmatched: 7.

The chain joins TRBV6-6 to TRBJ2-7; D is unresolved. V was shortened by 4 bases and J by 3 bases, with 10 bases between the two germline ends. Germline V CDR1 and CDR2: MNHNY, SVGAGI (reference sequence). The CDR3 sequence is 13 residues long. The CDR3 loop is CASSLAPNYEQYF. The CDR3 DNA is TGTGCCAGCAGTTTGGCCCCGAACTACGAGCAGTACTTC.

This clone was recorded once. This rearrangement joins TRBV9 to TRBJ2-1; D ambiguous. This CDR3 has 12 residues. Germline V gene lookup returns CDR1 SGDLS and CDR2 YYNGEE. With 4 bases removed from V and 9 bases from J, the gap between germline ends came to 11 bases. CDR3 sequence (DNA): TGTGCCAGCAGCCCGCAGAACACTGAGCAGTTCTTC. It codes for CASSPQNTEQFF.

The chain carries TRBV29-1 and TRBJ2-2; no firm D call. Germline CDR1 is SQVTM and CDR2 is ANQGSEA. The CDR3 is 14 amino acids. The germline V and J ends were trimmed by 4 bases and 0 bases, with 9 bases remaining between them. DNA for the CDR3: TGCAGCGTTGGGGATCCCGCGAACACCGGGGAGCTGTTTTTT. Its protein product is CSVGDPANTGELFF.